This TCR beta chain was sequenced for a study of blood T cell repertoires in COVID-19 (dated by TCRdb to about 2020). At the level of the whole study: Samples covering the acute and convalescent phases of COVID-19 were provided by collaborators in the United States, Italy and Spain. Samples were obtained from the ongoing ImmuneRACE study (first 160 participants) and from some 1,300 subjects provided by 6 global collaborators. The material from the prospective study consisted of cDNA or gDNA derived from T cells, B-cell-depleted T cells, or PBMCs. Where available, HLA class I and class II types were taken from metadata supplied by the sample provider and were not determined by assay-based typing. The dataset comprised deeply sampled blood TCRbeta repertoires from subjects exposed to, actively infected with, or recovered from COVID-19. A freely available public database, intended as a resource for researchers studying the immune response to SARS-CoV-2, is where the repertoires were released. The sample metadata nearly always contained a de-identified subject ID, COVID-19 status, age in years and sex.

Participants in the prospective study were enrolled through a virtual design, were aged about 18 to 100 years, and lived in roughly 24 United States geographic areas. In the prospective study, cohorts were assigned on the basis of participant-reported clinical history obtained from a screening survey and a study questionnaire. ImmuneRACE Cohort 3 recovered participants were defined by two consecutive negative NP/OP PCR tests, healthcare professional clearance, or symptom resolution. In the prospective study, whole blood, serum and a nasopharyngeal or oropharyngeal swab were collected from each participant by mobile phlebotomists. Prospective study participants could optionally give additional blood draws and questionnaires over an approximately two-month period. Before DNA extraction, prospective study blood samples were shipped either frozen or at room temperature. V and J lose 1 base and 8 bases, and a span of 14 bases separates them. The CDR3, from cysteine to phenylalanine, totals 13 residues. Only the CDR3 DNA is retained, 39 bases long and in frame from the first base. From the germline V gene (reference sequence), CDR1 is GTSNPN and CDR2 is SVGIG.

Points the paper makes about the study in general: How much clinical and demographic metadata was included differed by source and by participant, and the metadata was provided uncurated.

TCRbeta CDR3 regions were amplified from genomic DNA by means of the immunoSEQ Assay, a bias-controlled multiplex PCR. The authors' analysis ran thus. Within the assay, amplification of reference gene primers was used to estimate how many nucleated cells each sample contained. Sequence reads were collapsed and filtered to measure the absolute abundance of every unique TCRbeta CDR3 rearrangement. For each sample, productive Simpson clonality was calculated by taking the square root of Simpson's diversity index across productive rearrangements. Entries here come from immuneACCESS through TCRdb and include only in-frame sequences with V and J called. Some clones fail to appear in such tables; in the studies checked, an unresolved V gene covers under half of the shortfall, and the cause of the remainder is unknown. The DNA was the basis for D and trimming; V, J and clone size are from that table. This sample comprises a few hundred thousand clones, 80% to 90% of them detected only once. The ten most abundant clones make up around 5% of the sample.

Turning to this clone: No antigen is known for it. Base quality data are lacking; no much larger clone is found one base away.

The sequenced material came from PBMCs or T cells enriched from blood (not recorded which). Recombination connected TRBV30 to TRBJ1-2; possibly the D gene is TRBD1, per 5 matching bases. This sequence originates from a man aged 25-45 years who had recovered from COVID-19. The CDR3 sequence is CAWSALGLRGYTF. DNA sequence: TGTGCCTGGAGTGCGTTGGGGCTGAGGGGCTACACCTTC.